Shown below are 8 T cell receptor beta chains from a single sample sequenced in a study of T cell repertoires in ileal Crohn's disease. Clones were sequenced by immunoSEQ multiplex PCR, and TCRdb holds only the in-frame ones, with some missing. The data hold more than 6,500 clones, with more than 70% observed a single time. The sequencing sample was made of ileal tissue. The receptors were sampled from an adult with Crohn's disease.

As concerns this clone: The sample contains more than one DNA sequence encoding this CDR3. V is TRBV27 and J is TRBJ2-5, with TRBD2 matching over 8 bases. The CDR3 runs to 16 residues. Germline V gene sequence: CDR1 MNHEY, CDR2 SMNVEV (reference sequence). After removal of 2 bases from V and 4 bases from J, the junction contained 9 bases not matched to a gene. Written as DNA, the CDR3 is TGTGCCAGCAGTTTAAGGGTGGCGGGAGGTCGAGAGACCCAGTACTTC. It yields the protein CASSLRVAGGRETQYF.

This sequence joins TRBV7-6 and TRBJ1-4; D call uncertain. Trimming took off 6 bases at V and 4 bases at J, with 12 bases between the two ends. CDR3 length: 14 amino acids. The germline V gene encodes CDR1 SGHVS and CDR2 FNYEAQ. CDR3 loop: CASSSTWSNEKLFF. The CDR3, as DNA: TGTGCCAGCAGTTCTACCTGGAGTAATGAAAAACTGTTTTTT.

The CDR3 sequence is CASSDRGLVYGYTF. The CDR3 region has the DNA TGTGCCAGCAGCGACAGGGGGCTTGTCTATGGCTACACCTTC. The chain joins TRBV5-8 to TRBJ1-2; TRBD1 matches 10 bases. The germline V gene has CDR1 SGHTS and CDR2 YDEGEE. CDR3 size: 14 residues. J was trimmed by 4 bases and V by 4 bases; bases with no gene match: 4. Full variable domain (outside the CDR3, taken from reference TRBV5-8 and TRBJ1-2): EAGVTQSPTHLIKTRGQQATLRCSPISGHTSVYWYQQALGLGLQFLLWYDEGEERNRGNFPPRFSGRQFPNYSSELNVNALELEDSALYLCASSDRGLVYGYTFGSGTRLTVV.

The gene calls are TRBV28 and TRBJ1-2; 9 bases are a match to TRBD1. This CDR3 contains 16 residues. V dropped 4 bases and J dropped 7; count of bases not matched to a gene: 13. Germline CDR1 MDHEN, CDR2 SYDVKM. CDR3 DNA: TGTGCCAGCAGTTCGGGCCCCGGGACAGGGCGTCGTGGCTACACCTTC. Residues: CASSSGPGTGRRGYTF.

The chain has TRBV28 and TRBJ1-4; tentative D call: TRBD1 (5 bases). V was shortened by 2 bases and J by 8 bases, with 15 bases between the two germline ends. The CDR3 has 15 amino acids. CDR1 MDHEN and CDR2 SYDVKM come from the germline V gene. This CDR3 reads CASSLGDSGGEKLFF. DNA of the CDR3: TGTGCCAGCAGTTTAGGGGACTCCGGGGGAGAAAAACTGTTTTTT.

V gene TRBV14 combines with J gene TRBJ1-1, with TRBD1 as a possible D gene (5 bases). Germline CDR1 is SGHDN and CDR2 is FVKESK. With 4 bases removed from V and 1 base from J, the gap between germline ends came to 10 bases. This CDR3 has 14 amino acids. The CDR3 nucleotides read TGTGCCAGCAGCCCACCCAGGGAGAACACTGAAGCTTTCTTT. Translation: CASSPPRENTEAFF.

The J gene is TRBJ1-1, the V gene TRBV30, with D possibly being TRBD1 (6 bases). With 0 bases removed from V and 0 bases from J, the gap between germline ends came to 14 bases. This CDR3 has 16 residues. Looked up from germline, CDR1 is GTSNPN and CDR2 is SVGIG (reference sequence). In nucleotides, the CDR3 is TGTGCCTGGAGTGTAGGACAGTTGACCCTGAACACTGAAGCTTTCTTT. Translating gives CAWSVGQLTLNTEAFF.

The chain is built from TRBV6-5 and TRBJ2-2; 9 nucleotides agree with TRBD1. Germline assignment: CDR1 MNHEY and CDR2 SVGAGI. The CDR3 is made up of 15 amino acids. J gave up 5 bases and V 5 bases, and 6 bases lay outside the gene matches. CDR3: CASSTGGARTGELFF. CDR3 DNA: TGTGCCAGCAGTACAGGGGGCGCGAGAACCGGGGAGCTGTTTTTT.